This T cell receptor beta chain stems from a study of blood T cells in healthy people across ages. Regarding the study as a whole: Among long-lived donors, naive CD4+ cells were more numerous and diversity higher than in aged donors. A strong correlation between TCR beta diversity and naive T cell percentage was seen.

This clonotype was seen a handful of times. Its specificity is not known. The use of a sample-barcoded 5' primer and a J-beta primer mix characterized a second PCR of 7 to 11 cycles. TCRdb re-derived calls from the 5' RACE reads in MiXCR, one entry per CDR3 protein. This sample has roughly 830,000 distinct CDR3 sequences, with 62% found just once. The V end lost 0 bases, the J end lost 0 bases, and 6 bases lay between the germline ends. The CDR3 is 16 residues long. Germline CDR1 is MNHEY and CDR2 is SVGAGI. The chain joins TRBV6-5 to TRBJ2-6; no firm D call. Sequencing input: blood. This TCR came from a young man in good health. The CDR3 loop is CASSYSMLSGANVLTF. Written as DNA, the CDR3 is TGTGCCAGCAGTTACTCGATGCTCTCTGGGGCCAACGTCCTGACTTTC.